What follows are 12 T cell receptor beta chains derived from one specimen sequenced in a study of Graves' ophthalmopathy and Graves' hyperthyroidism (dated by TCRdb to 2017 to 2018). TCRdb shows the sequencer as Illumina HiSeq 2000. TCR beta CDR3 regions were amplified from RNA transcripts for repertoire sequencing. HTBI primers and the Qiagen OneStep RT-PCR kit were used in a first-round RT-PCR, which was followed by a second-round multiplex PCR, size selection and purification. TCRdb reworked the public reads: Q25 trimming with fastp, MiXCR clone assembly, productive beta chains retained. Here each entry gathers all rows of one CDR3 protein and keeps the most common genes and DNA. Counted in this sample were over 650,000 distinct CDR3 sequences; about 40% of them appeared once. Clones ranked in the top ten supply more than 2.5% of the sample. Input material: peripheral blood. The receptors originated from an adult man with Graves' ophthalmopathy.

This clonotype was seen ten or more times. The gene calls are TRBV14 and TRBJ1-6; D not certain. The V gene's germline CDR1 is SGHDN and CDR2 FVKESK. This CDR3 contains 15 residues. Deletions cut 0 bases from V and 7 bases from J, with 10 bases between. CDR3 loop: CASSQDGRFNSPLHF. CDR3 sequence (DNA): TGTGCCAGCAGCCAAGACGGACGGTTCAATTCACCCCTCCACTTT.

On this clonotype itself: This clone may be a read error of a much larger clone one base away. The gene calls are TRBV24-1 and TRBJ2-5; tentatively, D is TRBD1 (8 bases). This CDR3 region has 14 residues. The V end was cut by 7 bases, the J end by 4 bases, with 15 bases between. CDR1 and CDR2 from the germline V gene are KGHDR and SFDVKD. As DNA, the CDR3 is TGTGCCACCAGCTATACAGGGGGGGGAGAGACCCAGTACTTC. It is translated as CATSYTGGGETQYF.

This clonotype has only a few counts. The chain recombines TRBV12-3 or TRBV12-4 with TRBJ2-7; 11 nucleotides agree with TRBD2. This CDR3 is built from 16 residues. The ends lost 1 base at V and 5 bases at J; junction bases unmatched: 7. The DNA of the CDR3 is TGTGCCAGCAGTTTAGTAGCGGGAGGGACCCTCCACGAGCAGTACTTC. Translation: CASSLVAGGTLHEQYF.

A remark on this clonotype: The CDR3 does not end in the conserved phenylalanine or tryptophan, so this is likely a read error. This chain uses TRBV29-1 with TRBJ2-5; TRBD1 or TRBD2 may be the D gene (6 bases each). Trimming stripped 8 bases from V and 4 bases from J, with 17 bases between. The CDR3 extends over 13 amino acids. Germline CDR1 is SQVTM and CDR2 is ANQGSEA. Here the CDR3 DNA reads TGCAGCACCGGAGGGGGATTGGGAGAGACCCAGTACTTG. As protein: CSTGGGLGETQYL.

V and J are TRBV20-1 and TRBJ1-3, with D unclear. CDR1 is DFQATT, CDR2 SNEGSKA, per germline (reference sequence). This CDR3 has 11 residues. The CDR3: CSWESGNTIYF. In DNA, the CDR3 is TGCAGCTGGGAATCTGGAAACACCATATATTTT.

In its sample, this clonotype was seen many times. The chain recombines TRBV7-2 with TRBJ2-7, with D possibly TRBD2 on 7 matching bases. Germline lookup yields CDR1 SGHTA and CDR2 FQGNSA. The CDR3 runs to 15 residues. Trimming removed 5 bases at V and 2 bases at J, with 16 bases between. CDR3 nucleotide sequence: TGTGCCAGCAGCGGATCAGGCGGGGGCGCCTACGAGCAGTACTTC. Amino acid sequence: CASSGSGGGAYEQYF.

The J gene is TRBJ2-7, the V gene TRBV6-5, with D possibly matching TRBD1 (5 bases). Per the germline V gene, CDR1 is MNHEY and CDR2 is SVGAGI. CDR3 length: 14 amino acids. The germline V and J ends were trimmed by 4 bases and 3 bases, with 13 bases remaining between them. The chain's CDR3 is CASSFSPGHYEQYF. In nucleotides, the CDR3 is TGTGCCAGCAGTTTTTCCCCAGGACACTACGAGCAGTACTTC.

The chain links TRBV20-1 to TRBJ2-5; TRBD2 aligns across 7 bases. Looked up from germline, CDR1 is DFQATT and CDR2 is SNEGSKA (reference sequence). Trimming cost V 6 bases and J 4 bases; bases outside gene matches: 14. CDR3 size: 15 residues. The CDR3 is CSATRGTTKSETQYF. CDR3 in DNA: TGCAGTGCCACCCGCGGGACTACCAAATCAGAGACCCAGTACTTC.

This clonotype was seen ten or more times. V and J are TRBV7-8 and TRBJ1-3; the D gene is possibly TRBD1 (5 bases). Germline V gene lookup returns CDR1 SGHVS and CDR2 FQNEAQ. The V end lost 6 bases, the J end lost 4 bases, and 16 bases lay between the germline ends. The CDR3 is made up of 15 amino acids. The CDR3 here is CASRAAGMEGNTIYF. DNA of the CDR3: TGTGCCAGCAGGGCTGCAGGGATGGAGGGAAACACCATATATTTT. The whole variable domain, remainder taken from reference TRBV7-8 and TRBJ1-3, is GAGVSQSPRYKVAKRGQDVALRCDPISGHVSLFWYQQALGQGPEFLTYFQNEAQLDKSGLPSDRFFAERPEGSVSTLKIQRTQQEDSAVYLCASRAAGMEGNTIYFGEGSWLTVV.

This clonotype was recorded many times. The rearrangement uses TRBV2 and TRBJ2-6, with 7 bases aligning to TRBD1. The CDR3 spans 16 residues. V gave up 11 bases and J gave up 0 bases; unmatched junction bases: 10. Germline CDR1 and CDR2: SNHLY and FYNNEI. DNA for the CDR3: TGTGCCCTATCCCAGACAGGGAGCTCTGGGGCCAACGTCCTGACTTTC. It translates to CALSQTGSSGANVLTF.

This clonotype was observed a few times. This sequence joins TRBV4-3 and TRBJ2-5; TRBD2 might be the D (6 bases). The ends were cut back, 6 bases at V and 1 base at J, with 18 bases in the middle. The CDR3 runs to 16 residues. Germline CDR1 is LGHNA and CDR2 is YSLEER. The DNA for the CDR3 is TGCGCCAGCAGACAAAAGGCGGGGATTACCCAAGAGACCCAGTACTTC. It specifies CASRQKAGITQETQYF.

The V and J genes are TRBV20-1 and TRBJ2-7; a weak D match, TRBD2 (6 bases). CDR3 length: 14 amino acids. V was shortened by 1 base and J by 3 bases, with 13 bases between the two germline ends. The V gene's germline CDR1 is DFQATT and CDR2 SNEGSKA (reference sequence). The CDR3 nucleotides are TGCAGTGCTAGAGTGTCTGGGGGGATCTACGAGCAGTACTTC. This translates into CSARVSGGIYEQYF.